Presented here are 15 T cell receptor beta chains from one specimen sequenced in a study of T cells in Graves' hyperthyroidism and ophthalmopathy (dated by TCRdb to between 2018 and 2021). Libraries were prepared through multiplex PCR. Sequencing was carried out with an Illumina HiSeq 2000. The TCR beta CDR3 regions were amplified from RNA transcripts. For the first round of RT-PCR on the TCR CDR3, the HTBI primer set was used together with the Qiagen OneStep RT-PCR kit. The public reads were run again by TCRdb, first through fastp at Q25 and then through MiXCR, and only productive beta chains were kept. Entries are consolidated by CDR3 protein sequence, retaining the most common genes and DNA. Here the sample has roughly 740,000 distinct CDR3 sequences; about a sixth occur a single time. The ten largest clones capture around 7.7% of the sample. Material for sequencing was blood. The receptors originated from a man in his late teens or twenties with Graves' hyperthyroidism.

This clonotype was counted many times. CDR3 DNA: TGTGCTAGTGGAAGGCCCCCCGGGAATGAGCAGTTCTTC. Protein product: CASGRPPGNEQFF. The chain employs TRBV12-5 and TRBJ2-1; no firm D call. Trimming left V 6 bases short and J 7 bases short, with 13 bases between. CDR3 length equals 13 residues. Germline assignment: CDR1 LGHNT and CDR2 FRNRAP.

This clonotype was recorded many times. This chain uses TRBV28 with TRBJ2-1; D is perhaps TRBD1 (6 bases). Germline V gene lookup returns CDR1 MDHEN and CDR2 SYDVKM. CDR3 length: 16 residues. Trimming removed 6 bases from V and 0 bases from J, with 15 bases in between. CDR3 sequence (DNA): TGTGCCAGCAGCGTCTCGACAGGTTCCTCCTACAATGAGCAGTTCTTC. Protein: CASSVSTGSSYNEQFF.

This clonotype has a count of ten or more. The chain couples TRBV27 to TRBJ2-5; D gene unclear. CDR1 is MNHEY, CDR2 SMNVEV, per germline (reference sequence). The CDR3 consists of 13 residues. The V gene lost 3 bases and the J gene lost 4 bases, with 9 bases spanning the gap. The chain's CDR3 is CASSLNERETQYF. Here the CDR3 DNA reads TGTGCCAGCAGTTTGAACGAGAGAGAGACCCAGTACTTC.

This clonotype was recorded at least ten times. The chain couples TRBV5-1 to TRBJ2-1; D gene ambiguous. The germline V and J ends were trimmed by 3 bases and 3 bases, with 7 bases remaining between them. CDR1 is SGHRS, CDR2 YFSETQ, per germline. The CDR3 contains 13 residues. The CDR3 nucleotides are TGCGCCAGCAGCTGGGTCGGCTACAATGAGCAGTTCTTC. Protein: CASSWVGYNEQFF.

This clonotype was detected many times. The CDR3 spells CASSRLGSNRNTEAFF. The CDR3 coding sequence is TGTGCCAGCTCACGCCTCGGGTCAAACCGGAACACTGAAGCTTTCTTT. The genes are TRBV18 and TRBJ1-1, with D unclear. Trimming cost V 4 bases and J 1 base, with 16 bases left between them. In germline, CDR1 is KGHSH, CDR2 LQKENI. The CDR3 contains 16 residues.

This clonotype was counted at least ten times. The chain recombines TRBV2 with TRBJ1-1; tentative D call: TRBD1 (6 bases). Per the germline V gene, CDR1 is SNHLY and CDR2 is FYNNEI. The CDR3 totals 13 residues. The V end lost 4 bases, the J end lost 5 bases, and 11 bases lay between the germline ends. The CDR3, as DNA: TGTGCCAGCAGTGTACAGGGACGTACTGAAGCTTTCTTT. This translates into CASSVQGRTEAFF.

This clonotype has ten or more counts. This chain connects TRBV11-3 to TRBJ2-7; possibly TRBD2 for D (5 bases). Germline V gene data show CDR1 as SGHNT and CDR2 as YENEEA. Trimming left V 5 bases short and J 5 bases short, with 13 bases between. The CDR3 length is 13 residues. As DNA, the CDR3 is TGTGCCAGCAGCCCGTTACCCGGGAACGAGCAGTACTTC. Protein sequence: CASSPLPGNEQYF.

This clonotype was seen at least ten times. The CDR3, as DNA: TGTGCCAGCAGTTTACCTAATTCACCCCTCCACTTT. It translates to CASSLPNSPLHF. The chain recombines TRBV28 with TRBJ1-6; D call uncertain. The V gene's germline CDR1 is MDHEN and CDR2 SYDVKM. CDR3 length: 12 residues. V gave up 2 bases and J gave up 6 bases, with 2 bases separating them.

This chain links TRBV24-1 with TRBJ1-1, with a possible D match to TRBD1 (6 bases). Germline V gene sequence: CDR1 KGHDR, CDR2 SFDVKD. Trimming shortened V by 4 bases and J by 1 base, and 15 bases separated the two germline ends. This CDR3 comprises 16 residues. The CDR3 DNA reads TGTGCCACCAGTGACGCCAGCAGGGGCACGAACACTGAAGCTTTCTTT. It is translated as CATSDASRGTNTEAFF.

This clonotype was recorded many times. The chain joins TRBV6-2 or TRBV6-3 to TRBJ2-1; 7 bases match TRBD1. The germline gives CDR1 MNHEY, CDR2 SVGEGT. The junction had 21 bases not matched to a gene; V was cut back by 6 bases and J by 13 bases. The CDR3 consists of 16 residues. CDR3 coding DNA: TGTGCCAGCAGCATTCGGACAGGACCCCGACGGCGTGGACAGTTCTTC. Translated, it gives CASSIRTGPRRRGQFF.

In its sample, this clonotype was seen a few times. CDR3 DNA: TGTGCCACCAGCAGAGAAGGAGGCAGGTACGAGACCCAGTACTTC. Protein: CATSREGGRYETQYF. The genes are TRBV15 and TRBJ2-5; possible D gene TRBD2, 5 bases. The CDR3 spans 15 residues. The germline gives CDR1 LNHNV, CDR2 YYDKDF (reference sequence). V was pared by 0 bases and J by 5 bases, with 13 bases between.

This clonotype has more than one count but fewer than ten. V usage is TRBV2 and J usage is TRBJ2-1, with 7 bases matching TRBD1. V lost 7 bases, J lost 8 bases, and 8 bases stayed unmatched. The CDR3 runs to 13 residues. CDR1 is SNHLY and CDR2 is FYNNEI in the germline V gene. The DNA of the CDR3 is TGTGCCAGCAAAAGACAGGGATACGATGAGCAGTTCTTC. Translation: CASKRQGYDEQFF. The complete variable domain, with remaining parts taken from reference TRBV2 and TRBJ2-1, reads EPEVTQTPSHQVTQMGQEVILRCVPISNHLYFYWYRQILGQKVEFLVSFYNNEISEKSEIFDDQFSVERPDGSNFTLKIRSTKLEDSAMYFCASKRQGYDEQFFGPGTRLTVL.

The chain joins TRBV6-1 to TRBJ2-3, with 8 bases aligning to TRBD2. The V gene's germline CDR1 is MNHNS and CDR2 SASEGT. The CDR3 has 16 amino acids. After removal of 8 bases from V and 1 base from J, the junction contained 11 bases not matched to a gene. The CDR3 bases are TGTGCCAGCTTCTTCGGGGGGGGCTATGGCACAGATACGCAGTATTTT. It is translated as CASFFGGGYGTDTQYF.

In its sample, this clonotype was seen a few times. This rearrangement joins TRBV5-1 to TRBJ2-1; unclear D gene. The germline V gene encodes CDR1 SGHRS and CDR2 YFSETQ. The CDR3 covers 15 residues. The V and J ends lost 4 bases and 5 bases respectively, with 16 bases between them. The CDR3 sequence: CASSAPGISHNEQFF. The DNA for the CDR3 is TGCGCCAGCAGCGCACCGGGTATCAGTCACAATGAGCAGTTCTTC.

With respect to this clonotype: One junction end disagrees with the germline gene, perhaps due to a read error. The genes are TRBV5-1 and TRBJ1-4; D not resolved. From germline, CDR1 is SGHRS and CDR2 YFSETQ. This CDR3 contains 13 residues. The CDR3 region has the DNA TGCGCCAGCAGCTTGGAAGGGAATGAAAGACTGTTTTTT. It is translated as CASSLEGNERLFF. Filled out from reference TRBV5-1 and TRBJ1-4, the complete variable domain reads KAGVTQTPRYLIKTRGQQVTLSCSPISGHRSVSWYQQTPGQGLQFLFEYFSETQRNKGNFPGRFSGRQFSNSRSEMNVSTLELGDSALYLCASSLEGNERLFFGSGTQLSVL.